This T cell receptor beta chain was observed in a study of spatial heterogeneity in lung cancer. General observations from the study: Approximate estimated coverage of tumor T cells amounted to approximately 7.6% for alpha and 11% to 15% for beta chains. Counts of expanded intratumoral alpha and beta TCRs tracked tumor mutation counts.

The table lists this clonotype with many counts. Its antigen is unidentified. Each molecule of TCR cDNA was tagged with one unique molecular identifier. TCRdb passed the 5' RACE reads through MiXCR, listing each CDR3 protein once. The sample consists of about 20,000 distinct CDR3 sequences, roughly 15% of them appearing once. Regarding time point: sample taken at primary tumor resection. The input material, whole RNA from tumor, nontumor lung or frozen PBMC, was sequenced unsorted. The sequenced sample was lung tumor tissue, obtained at surgery. The source of this sequence is a female donor with early-stage non-small cell lung cancer.

This CDR3 is CASSLSNTQYF. For the CDR3, the DNA is TGTGCCAGCAGCTTATCGAATACGCAGTATTTT. The chain has TRBV7-2 and TRBJ2-3; D is ambiguous. Trimming left V 2 bases short and J 7 bases short, with 4 bases between. This CDR3 contains 11 residues. In germline, CDR1 is SGHTA, CDR2 FQGNSA.